This TCR beta chain was found in a study of blood T cell repertoires in COVID-19. Study processing details: Estimation of nucleated cell counts was performed using reference gene primer amplification. Sequencing was performed with immunoSEQ multiplex PCR; in TCRdb, only in-frame clones are kept and a portion is missing. The DNA gave D and trimming, while V, J and clone size come from that table. Among about 100,000 clones listed, less than 90% were seen once. The TCR was taken from a man aged 25-45 years in a cohort sampled during active COVID-19. The specimen sequenced was peripheral blood.

CDR3 region: CASSPSGTGAYEQYF. Here the CDR3 DNA reads TGTGCCAGCAGCCCCTCCGGGACAGGAGCCTACGAGCAGTACTTC. The chain carries TRBV7-2 and TRBJ2-7; the match to TRBD1 covers 8 bases. The CDR3 totals 15 residues. Germline V gives CDR1 SGHTA, CDR2 FQGNSA. Germline trimming cut 5 bases from V and 2 bases from J; bases unmatched to any gene: 8.